This TCR beta chain was identified in a study of T cell repertoires in cytomegalovirus infection. The germline V and J ends were trimmed by 6 bases and 10 bases, with 22 bases remaining between them. CDR1 is DFQATT, CDR2 SNEGSKA, per germline (reference sequence). CDR3 length equals 14 residues. TCRdb processed the reads anew with MiXCR; each CDR3 protein has one entry. This table has approximately 500,000 distinct CDR3 sequences, 16% appearing once. V and J are TRBV20-1 and TRBJ2-1; D is perhaps TRBD2 (7 bases). The material sequenced was CD8+ T cells from PBMCs. The TCR was taken from a human donor in good health (CMV status not recorded). Some clones in this sample may be carry-over from other donors' samples. This CDR3 reads CSAVGGLAAREQFF. As DNA, the CDR3 is TGCAGTGCCGTGGGGGGCCTAGCGGCCCGGGAGCAGTTCTTC.